A selection of T cell receptor beta chains follows, all from one sample in a study of shared clonotypes between healthy human individuals. The method was immunoSEQ multiplex PCR; TCRdb's version includes in-frame clones alone and lacks a portion of them. Of around 2.5 million clones in the sample, roughly 93% were seen once. Sequenced: naive CD4+ T cells from PBMCs. These receptors all stem from a man between 18 and 29 years old in good health. Some clones in this sample may be carry-over from other donors' samples. The CDR3 runs from the conserved cysteine through the conserved F or W. D genes are given only for firm matches. The listing skips clone size in some rows; elsewhere it reads once, few, many or a size class.

j_call: TRBJ2-7
cdr3_length: 14
d_call: TRBD2
clone_size: -
v_call: TRBV5-1
cdr3_nt: TGCGCCAGCAGACCATTAGCGGGAATGGACGAGCAGTACTTC
cdr3_aa: CASRPLAGMDEQYF

j_call: TRBJ1-4
cdr3_length: 17
d_call: TRBD1
clone_size: -
v_call: TRBV7-6
cdr3_nt: TGTGCCAGCAGCCTGGCTTACACCGGGACAGCTAATGAAAAACTGTTTTTT
cdr3_aa: CASSLAYTGTANEKLFF

j_call: TRBJ2-6
cdr3_length: 15
d_call: -
clone_size: -
v_call: TRBV4-1
cdr3_nt: TGCGCCAGCAGCCATCCCAGACAGGGGGCCAACGTCCTGACTTTC
cdr3_aa: CASSHPRQGANVLTF

j_call: TRBJ2-7
cdr3_length: 13
d_call: TRBD1
clone_size: -
v_call: TRBV6-5
cdr3_nt: TGTGCCAGCAGGAAGGGACAGCCCTACGAGCAGTACTTC
cdr3_aa: CASRKGQPYEQYF

j_call: TRBJ2-7
cdr3_length: 13
d_call: -
clone_size: -
v_call: TRBV5-1
cdr3_nt: TGCGCCAGCAGCTTGGCAGTACAGGGCGAGCAGTACTTC
cdr3_aa: CASSLAVQGEQYF

j_call: TRBJ2-5
cdr3_length: 14
d_call: -
clone_size: -
v_call: TRBV7-6
cdr3_nt: TGTGCCAGCAGCTTAGTGGGCAACCGAGAGACCCAGTACTTC
cdr3_aa: CASSLVGNRETQYF

j_call: TRBJ2-1
cdr3_length: 16
d_call: -
clone_size: -
v_call: TRBV6-6
cdr3_nt: TGTGCCAGCAGTTACTCGGCTATGAATCCGGGCGATGAGCAGTTCTTC
cdr3_aa: CASSYSAMNPGDEQFF

j_call: TRBJ2-1
cdr3_length: 13
d_call: -
clone_size: once
v_call: TRBV28
cdr3_nt: TGTGCCAGCAGTCAATCTCCCGGGGTGGGGGAGTTCTTC
cdr3_aa: CASSQSPGVGEFF

j_call: TRBJ2-2
cdr3_length: 14
d_call: TRBD1
clone_size: -
v_call: TRBV11-2
cdr3_nt: TGTGCCAGCAGCTTAGTCAGGGGGCGAAGGGAGCTGTTTTTT
cdr3_aa: CASSLVRGRRELFF

j_call: TRBJ2-1
cdr3_length: 14
d_call: -
clone_size: -
v_call: TRBV5-1
cdr3_nt: TGCGCCAGCAGCTTTGATAGGGAGGGGGATGAGCAGTTCTTC
cdr3_aa: CASSFDREGDEQFF

j_call: TRBJ2-5
cdr3_length: 11
d_call: -
clone_size: -
v_call: TRBV7-8
cdr3_nt: TGTGCCAGCAGCTTAGGCTCGGCTGGATACTTC
cdr3_aa: CASSLGSAGYF

j_call: TRBJ2-7
cdr3_length: 14
d_call: TRBD1
clone_size: -
v_call: TRBV5-4
cdr3_nt: TGTGCCAGCAGCTCTCGGGACAGGGGATACGAGCAGTACTTC
cdr3_aa: CASSSRDRGYEQYF

j_call: TRBJ1-1
cdr3_length: 14
d_call: -
clone_size: -
v_call: TRBV19
cdr3_nt: TGTGCCAGTAGTATTGCGGCAGGGAACACTGAAGCTTTCTTT
cdr3_aa: CASSIAAGNTEAFF

j_call: TRBJ2-1
cdr3_length: 15
d_call: TRBD2
clone_size: -
v_call: TRBV5-1
cdr3_nt: TGCGCCAGCAGCATAGCGGGAGTCCCCTACAATGAGCAGTTCTTC
cdr3_aa: CASSIAGVPYNEQFF

j_call: TRBJ2-7
cdr3_length: 16
d_call: TRBD1
clone_size: -
v_call: TRBV30
cdr3_nt: TGTGCCTGGAGTGTATTAGCATACGACAGGGTGCTCGAGCAGTACTTC
cdr3_aa: CAWSVLAYDRVLEQYF

j_call: TRBJ1-2
cdr3_length: 14
d_call: -
clone_size: once
v_call: TRBV7-9
cdr3_nt: TGTGCCAGCAGTCAAAGGGCAGTTAGCTATGGCTACACCTTC
cdr3_aa: CASSQRAVSYGYTF

j_call: TRBJ2-2
cdr3_length: 11
d_call: -
clone_size: -
v_call: TRBV27
cdr3_nt: TGTGCCAGCGGCCTAGGTGGGGAGCTGTTTTTT
cdr3_aa: CASGLGGELFF

j_call: TRBJ1-5
cdr3_length: 14
d_call: TRBD1
clone_size: few
v_call: TRBV7-6
cdr3_nt: TGTGCCAGCAGTAAACAGGGGGCGAATCAGCCCCAGCATTTT
cdr3_aa: CASSKQGANQPQHF

j_call: TRBJ2-7
cdr3_length: 15
d_call: -
clone_size: -
v_call: TRBV27
cdr3_nt: TGTGCCAGCAGATACGCTGGGGCGGGATACTACGAGCAGTACTTC
cdr3_aa: CASRYAGAGYYEQYF

j_call: TRBJ1-1
cdr3_length: 15
d_call: -
clone_size: -
v_call: TRBV5-1
cdr3_nt: TGCGCCAGCAGCTTGCGGGGGGCGTTGAACACTGAAGCTTTCTTT
cdr3_aa: CASSLRGALNTEAFF

j_call: TRBJ1-2
cdr3_length: 14
d_call: -
clone_size: -
v_call: TRBV7-2
cdr3_nt: TGTGCCAGCAGCTCTTTCGACGGGAACTATGGCTACACCTTC
cdr3_aa: CASSSFDGNYGYTF

j_call: TRBJ2-7
cdr3_length: 13
d_call: -
clone_size: -
v_call: TRBV10-1
cdr3_nt: TGCGCCAGCAGTGATCTTAGGAAGTACGAGCAGTACTTC
cdr3_aa: CASSDLRKYEQYF

j_call: TRBJ1-4
cdr3_length: 13
d_call: -
clone_size: -
v_call: TRBV19
cdr3_nt: TGTGCCAGTACGGGGCAGGAATATGAAAAACTGTTTTTT
cdr3_aa: CASTGQEYEKLFF

j_call: TRBJ2-2
cdr3_length: 17
d_call: TRBD1
clone_size: -
v_call: TRBV4-2
cdr3_nt: TGTGCCAGCAGCCAAGATAGAGGACAGGCGAACACCGGGGAGCTGTTTTTT
cdr3_aa: CASSQDRGQANTGELFF

j_call: TRBJ1-1
cdr3_length: 14
d_call: TRBD1
clone_size: -
v_call: TRBV7-9
cdr3_nt: TGTGCCAGCAGCACACAGTTAACAGGGGATCGGGCTTTCTTT
cdr3_aa: CASSTQLTGDRAFF

j_call: TRBJ2-5
cdr3_length: 13
d_call: -
clone_size: -
v_call: TRBV15
cdr3_nt: TGTGCCACCAGCAGAGGGACTCGTGAGACCCAGTACTTC
cdr3_aa: CATSRGTRETQYF

j_call: TRBJ2-1
cdr3_length: 15
d_call: TRBD2
clone_size: -
v_call: TRBV5-4
cdr3_nt: TGTGCCAGCAGTTCCGGGACTAGCAGTTACAATGAGCAGTTCTTC
cdr3_aa: CASSSGTSSYNEQFF

j_call: TRBJ2-7
cdr3_length: 16
d_call: TRBD2
clone_size: -
v_call: TRBV6-5
cdr3_nt: TGTGCCAGCAGTTCCCCCTGGCGGGAGAAGAAATACGAGCAGTACTTC
cdr3_aa: CASSSPWREKKYEQYF

j_call: TRBJ2-1
cdr3_length: 15
d_call: -
clone_size: -
v_call: TRBV11-3
cdr3_nt: TGTGCCAGCAGCTTAGACAGGGGTCCCTACAATGAGCAGTTCTTC
cdr3_aa: CASSLDRGPYNEQFF

j_call: TRBJ2-1
cdr3_length: 14
d_call: -
clone_size: -
v_call: TRBV7-2
cdr3_nt: TGTGCCAGCAGCATAACTAGCTCCTACAATGAGCAGTTCTTC
cdr3_aa: CASSITSSYNEQFF

j_call: TRBJ1-4
cdr3_length: 15
d_call: -
clone_size: -
v_call: TRBV25-1
cdr3_nt: TGTGCCAGCAGTGAGCGGGGGCGGCGGGATGAAAAACTGTTTTTT
cdr3_aa: CASSERGRRDEKLFF

j_call: TRBJ2-2
cdr3_length: 16
d_call: TRBD2
clone_size: -
v_call: TRBV18
cdr3_nt: TGTGCCAGCTCACCTTATGCGGGAGTAAACACCGGGGAGCTGTTTTTT
cdr3_aa: CASSPYAGVNTGELFF